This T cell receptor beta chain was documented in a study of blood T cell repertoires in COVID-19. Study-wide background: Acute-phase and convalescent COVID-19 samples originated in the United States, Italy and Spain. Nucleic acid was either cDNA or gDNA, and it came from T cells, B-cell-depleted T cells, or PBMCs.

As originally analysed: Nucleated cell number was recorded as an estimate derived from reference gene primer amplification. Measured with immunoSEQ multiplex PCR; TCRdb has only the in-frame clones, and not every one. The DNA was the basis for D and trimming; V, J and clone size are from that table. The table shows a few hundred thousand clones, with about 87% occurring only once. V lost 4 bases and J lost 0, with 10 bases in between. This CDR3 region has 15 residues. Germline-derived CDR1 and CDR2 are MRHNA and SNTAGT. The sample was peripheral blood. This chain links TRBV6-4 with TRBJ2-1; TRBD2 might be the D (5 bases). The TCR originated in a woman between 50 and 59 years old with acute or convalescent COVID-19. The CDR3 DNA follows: TGTGCCAGCAGTGTTAGCGCCAGCTCCTACAATGAGCAGTTCTTC. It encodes CASSVSASSYNEQFF.